This T cell receptor (beta chain) was identified in a study of metastatic and nonmetastatic thyroid tumors (TCRdb year 2020). Some background on the complete study: The researchers compared repertoires between peripheral blood samples and tumor or nodule tissue samples from patients with malignant or benign thyroid disease. The paper's findings and limits, for the study overall: TCR beta diversity was reported as significantly higher in malignant tumors than in benign nodules, in both blood and tumor samples.

Library preparation employed PCR. These reads were obtained on an Illumina HiSeq 4000. High-throughput sequencing was used to profile the TCR beta-chain CDR3 region of each patient. Per the source publication's procedure: A classifier to discriminate distant-metastatic papillary thyroid cancer patients was built from CDR3 differences across clinicopathological groups. The Shannon index was used to assess repertoire diversity, and the Morisita-Horn index was used to assess tumor-blood repertoire similarity. Starting from the raw public reads, TCRdb applied fastp trimming at Q25, assembled clones with MiXCR and retained in-frame beta chains. TCRdb assigned the V and J calls; the authors' analysis was not used. In this sample the table shows over 25,000 clones, approximately 17% of which occur a single time. About 4.4% of the sample is in the top ten clones. The germline V gene (reference sequence) sets CDR1 to PRHDT and CDR2 to FYEKMQ. The CDR3 contains 15 residues, cysteine and phenylalanine counted. The sequence is cut down to CDR3 DNA, 45 bases in frame from base 1. The junction carries 18 bases between V and J, which are trimmed by 2 bases and 9 bases respectively.

There are many counts of this clone. Its cognate antigen has yet to be identified. No per-base quality is available; no much larger clone lies one base away. None of the patients had been given any treatment before thyroid surgery. Using T-cell receptor beta sequencing, the researchers looked back retrospectively at clinical samples from patients, gathered between about 2012 and 2019. The V and J segments used are TRBV13 and TRBJ2-3; the D gene could be either TRBD1 or TRBD2, each agreeing at 5 bases. The sequencing sample was made of blood. This receptor was taken from a female donor with papillary thyroid cancer or a benign thyroid nodule (not recorded which). Some clones in this sample may be carry-over from other donors' samples. The CDR3 region has the sequence CASSLFEGPALTQYF. The DNA sequence is given as TGTGCCAGCAGCTTATTCGAGGGGCCCGCGTTAACGCAGTATTTT.